These T cell receptor beta chains were read from a single sample in a study of blood T cell repertoires in COVID-19. The repertoire was sequenced with immunoSEQ multiplex PCR; TCRdb's copy has only in-frame clones and lacks some. The sample has some 250,000 clones; approximately 86% are singletons. Sequenced sample: peripheral blood. The receptors were sampled from a woman under 30 with acute or convalescent COVID-19. CDR3s include the opening cysteine and the closing phenylalanine or tryptophan. D genes are given only for firm matches. Clone size is shown for a subset of rows, as once, few, many or a class of expanded clone.

V	size	J	D	CDR3	DNA
TRBV14	-	TRBJ2-7	-	CASSPRTGHGEQYF	TGTGCCAGCAGCCCCCGAACAGGACACGGCGAGCAGTACTTC
TRBV30	-	TRBJ2-7	TRBD1	CAWSYFTNGTGFYEQYF	TGTGCCTGGAGTTACTTTACAAACGGGACAGGGTTCTACGAGCAGTACTTC
TRBV9	-	TRBJ2-2	TRBD2	CASSVWAGEAGELFF	TGTGCCAGCAGCGTATGGGCGGGAGAAGCGGGGGAGCTGTTTTTT
TRBV27	-	TRBJ2-2	TRBD2	CASSLSVRELAGELFF	TGTGCCAGCAGTTTATCGGTGCGGGAGCTAGCCGGGGAGCTGTTTTTT
TRBV3-1/TRBV3-2	-	TRBJ1-6	TRBD1	CASSQDLQGTVVNSPLHF	TGTGCCAGCAGCCAAGACCTACAGGGGACAGTCGTAAATTCACCCCTCCACTTT
TRBV19	-	TRBJ1-5	TRBD1	CASSMDRDNQPQHF	TGTGCCAGTAGTATGGACAGGGACAATCAGCCCCAGCATTTT
TRBV7-9	few	TRBJ1-4	TRBD1	CASRDRGPTNEKLFF	TGTGCCAGCAGGGACAGGGGGCCAACTAATGAAAAACTGTTTTTT
TRBV5-4	-	TRBJ1-4	TRBD1	CASSLGTAELGGNEKLFF	TGTGCCAGCAGCTTAGGGACAGCCGAGTTGGGAGGAAATGAAAAACTGTTTTTT
TRBV7-9	-	TRBJ2-1	TRBD2	CASSLVYSREGDSYNEQFF	TGTGCCAGCAGCTTAGTGTACTCGCGGGAGGGCGACTCCTACAATGAGCAGTTCTTC
TRBV4-2	-	TRBJ2-7	TRBD2	CASSQGASGSFFGYEQYF	TGTGCCAGCAGCCAAGGAGCTAGCGGGAGTTTCTTTGGCTACGAGCAGTACTTC
TRBV3-1/TRBV3-2	-	TRBJ2-3	TRBD1	CASSQVGDRGSDF	TGTGCCAGCAGCCAAGTTGGGGACAGGGGTAGTGATTTT
TRBV19	-	TRBJ1-4	TRBD1	CASSTGTGGASLDEKLFF	TGTGCCAGTAGTACCGGGACAGGGGGCGCGTCTCTAGATGAAAAACTGTTTTTT
TRBV6-2/TRBV6-3	-	TRBJ2-7	-	CASSYRQGGHYEQYF	TGTGCCAGCAGTTACCGCCAGGGGGGTCACTACGAGCAGTACTTC
TRBV29-1	once	TRBJ1-1	-	CSVEVRQTEAFF	TGCAGCGTTGAAGTTAGACAGACTGAAGCTTTCTTT
TRBV27	-	TRBJ2-3	-	CASSLLAASTDTQYF	TGTGCCAGCAGTTTACTCGCGGCTAGCACAGATACGCAGTATTTT
TRBV5-6	few	TRBJ2-1	TRBD2	CASHPGLAGNNEQFF	TGTGCCAGCCACCCGGGACTAGCGGGGAACAATGAGCAGTTCTTC
TRBV10-1	-	TRBJ1-3	TRBD1	CASSECGRGRRYSGNTIYF	TGCGCCAGCAGTGAGTGCGGCAGGGGGCGAAGATACTCTGGAAACACCATATATTTT
TRBV4-3	-	TRBJ2-3	TRBD2	CASSQDFSSGKLDTQYF	TGCGCCAGCAGCCAAGATTTCTCCAGCGGGAAGTTGGATACGCAGTATTTT
TRBV7-6	-	TRBJ1-3	TRBD1	CASSRTGWGNTIYF	TGTGCCAGCAGCCGGACAGGGTGGGGAAACACCATATATTTT
TRBV6-2/TRBV6-3	-	TRBJ2-1	TRBD2	CASSYRTSGVNSYNEQFF	TGTGCCAGCAGTTACCGGACTAGCGGGGTTAACTCCTACAATGAGCAGTTCTTC
TRBV6-2/TRBV6-3	-	TRBJ2-7	TRBD2	CASSYDPTSGAEQYF	TGTGCCAGCAGTTACGATCCGACTAGCGGGGCCGAGCAGTACTTC
TRBV3-1/TRBV3-2	-	TRBJ2-3	-	CASSQGQGGVRDTQYF	TGTGCCAGCAGCCAAGGTCAGGGCGGCGTAAGGGATACGCAGTATTTT
TRBV29-1	few	TRBJ1-5	TRBD1	CSVVKGANQPQHF	TGCAGCGTTGTCAAGGGGGCAAATCAGCCCCAGCATTTT
TRBV7-6	-	TRBJ2-3	TRBD2	CASSLNPGGPGDTQYF	TGTGCCAGCAGCTTGAATCCGGGAGGGCCAGGGGATACGCAGTATTTT
TRBV7-9	once	TRBJ1-6	TRBD1	CASSLTGANSPLHF	TGTGCCAGCAGCTTAACAGGGGCAAATTCACCCCTCCACTTT
TRBV20-1	-	TRBJ2-7	TRBD2	CSASQGTSGFYEQYF	TGCAGTGCTAGTCAAGGGACTAGCGGGTTTTACGAGCAGTACTTC
TRBV7-9	few	TRBJ1-2	TRBD1	CASQNLGTGSDGYTF	TGTGCCAGCCAGAATTTGGGGACAGGGAGTGATGGCTACACCTTC
TRBV14	once	TRBJ2-7	-	CASSPQAATYEQYF	TGTGCCAGCAGCCCCCAAGCTGCAACCTACGAGCAGTACTTC
TRBV7-3	-	TRBJ2-2	-	CASSASYSAGVLFF	TGTGCCAGCAGCGCCTCCTACAGTGCCGGCGTGCTGTTTTTT
TRBV29-1	-	TRBJ1-1	TRBD1	CSGTDDRVVTEAFF	TGCAGCGGTACAGATGACAGGGTGGTCACTGAAGCTTTCTTT
TRBV7-9	-	TRBJ2-1	TRBD2	CASSVLSGTSGRWAEQFF	TGTGCCAGCAGCGTCCTCTCTGGGACTAGCGGGAGATGGGCTGAGCAGTTCTTC
TRBV4-3	-	TRBJ2-7	TRBD2	CASSQEGAGGPSYEQYF	TGCGCCAGCAGCCAAGAGGGAGCGGGAGGGCCTTCCTACGAGCAGTACTTC
TRBV6-5	few	TRBJ2-3	TRBD2	CASNPWRESTDTQYF	TGTGCCAGCAACCCTTGGCGGGAGAGCACAGATACGCAGTATTTT
TRBV2	-	TRBJ2-1	-	CASSGVLYNEQFF	TGTGCCAGCAGTGGAGTTCTTTACAATGAGCAGTTCTTC
TRBV24-1	few	TRBJ2-1	TRBD2	CATSLAASGSYNEQFF	TGTGCCACCAGTCTTGCGGCTAGCGGGAGTTACAATGAGCAGTTCTTC
TRBV2	-	TRBJ1-5	TRBD1	CASSDSLTGDPSNQPQHF	TGTGCCAGCAGTGACTCCCTAACAGGGGATCCTAGCAATCAGCCCCAGCATTTT
TRBV7-9	-	TRBJ1-3	-	CASSPPGNTIYF	TGTGCCAGCAGCCCCCCAGGAAACACCATATATTTT
TRBV2	-	TRBJ2-7	-	CASSEAVAASSYEQYF	TGTGCCAGCAGTGAAGCGGTAGCGGCCAGCTCCTACGAGCAGTACTTC
TRBV4-2	-	TRBJ1-5	TRBD1	CASSQDRGEVQPQHF	TGTGCCAGCAGCCAGGACAGGGGGGAGGTTCAGCCCCAGCATTTT
TRBV19	-	TRBJ2-1	TRBD2	CASSIGSGVSEQFF	TGTGCCAGTAGTATAGGTAGCGGGGTTTCTGAGCAGTTCTTC
TRBV28	once	TRBJ1-3	TRBD1	CASSFASGQGVVGNTIYF	TGTGCCAGCAGTTTCGCATCGGGGCAGGGGGTCGTTGGAAACACCATATATTTT
TRBV13	-	TRBJ2-7	TRBD2	CASSAWGGYEQYF	TGTGCCAGCAGCGCCTGGGGGGGATACGAGCAGTACTTC
TRBV25-1	-	TRBJ2-5	TRBD1	CASSRDRVGGETQYF	TGTGCCAGCAGCCGGGACAGGGTTGGGGGGGAGACCCAGTACTTC
TRBV20-1	-	TRBJ2-7	-	CSAPSEVEQYF	TGCAGTGCTCCCAGCGAGGTCGAGCAGTACTTC
TRBV7-8	-	TRBJ1-5	-	CASSDGTGLKPQHF	TGTGCCAGCAGCGATGGTACGGGGTTAAAGCCCCAGCATTTT
TRBV5-6	-	TRBJ1-3	-	CASSLRGRGHLNTIYF	TGTGCCAGCAGCTTGAGGGGACGGGGACACCTAAACACCATATATTTT
TRBV28	-	TRBJ2-7	TRBD1	CASSYRGYEQYF	TGTGCCAGCAGTTACAGGGGCTACGAGCAGTACTTC
TRBV5-1	-	TRBJ1-2	TRBD1	CASSLAYTGAEGYTF	TGCGCCAGCAGCTTGGCCTATACAGGGGCAGAGGGTTACACCTTC
TRBV21-1	-	TRBJ2-7	-	CASSKGGAGGPFSWTYEQYF	TGTGCCAGCAGCAAAGGAGGGGCGGGAGGGCCCTTCTCTTGGACCTACGAGCAGTACTTC
TRBV30	-	TRBJ2-6	TRBD1	CAWGTGSYSGANVLTF	TGTGCCTGGGGGACAGGGTCTTACTCTGGGGCCAACGTCCTGACTTTC
TRBV4-3	-	TRBJ2-7	TRBD2	CASSPAGLAGSNPYEQYF	TGCGCCAGCAGCCCGGCGGGGCTAGCGGGAAGTAATCCCTACGAGCAGTACTTC
TRBV7-8	-	TRBJ2-7	-	CASSSRDPQRDEQYF	TGTGCCAGCAGCTCCCGGGATCCCCAAAGGGACGAGCAGTACTTC
TRBV4-3	-	TRBJ2-2	-	CASSHPLQGTNTGELFF	TGCGCCAGCAGCCATCCACTTCAGGGGACGAACACCGGGGAGCTGTTTTTT
TRBV20-1	-	TRBJ2-2	TRBD2	CSASQTSGSTGGELFF	TGCAGTGCTAGTCAGACTAGCGGGAGTACGGGCGGGGAGCTGTTTTTT
TRBV7-3	once	TRBJ2-7	-	CASSSPGDEQYF	TGTGCCAGCAGCTCCCCGGGGGACGAGCAGTACTTC
TRBV7-8	-	TRBJ1-5	-	CASSWGGQNNQPQHF	TGTGCCAGCAGCTGGGGAGGGCAGAACAATCAGCCCCAGCATTTT
TRBV6-5	once	TRBJ2-3	TRBD2	CASAASGGTDTQYF	TGTGCCAGCGCCGCCAGCGGGGGGACAGATACGCAGTATTTT
TRBV25-1	-	TRBJ2-5	TRBD2	CASSVGGRVKETQYF	TGTGCCAGCAGTGTTGGCGGGAGGGTTAAAGAGACCCAGTACTTC